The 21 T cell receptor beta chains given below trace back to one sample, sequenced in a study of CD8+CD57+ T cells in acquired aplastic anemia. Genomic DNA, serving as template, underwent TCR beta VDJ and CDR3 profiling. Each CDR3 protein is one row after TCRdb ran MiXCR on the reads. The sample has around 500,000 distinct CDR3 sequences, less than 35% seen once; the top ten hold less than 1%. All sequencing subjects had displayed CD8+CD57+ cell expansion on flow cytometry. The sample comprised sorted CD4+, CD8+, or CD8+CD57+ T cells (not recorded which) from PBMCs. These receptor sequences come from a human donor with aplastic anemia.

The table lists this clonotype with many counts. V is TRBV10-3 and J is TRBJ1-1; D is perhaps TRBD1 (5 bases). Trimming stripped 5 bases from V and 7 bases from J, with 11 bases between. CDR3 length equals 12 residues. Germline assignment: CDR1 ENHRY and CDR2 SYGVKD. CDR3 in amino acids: CAISRDSLEAFF. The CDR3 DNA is TGTGCCATCAGTCGAGACAGCCTTGAAGCTTTCTTT.

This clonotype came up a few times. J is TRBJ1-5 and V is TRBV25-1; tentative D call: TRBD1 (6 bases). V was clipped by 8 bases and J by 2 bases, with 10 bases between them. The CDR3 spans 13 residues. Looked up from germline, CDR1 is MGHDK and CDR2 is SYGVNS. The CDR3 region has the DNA TGTGCCAGCGGACGACAGGGCAATCAGCCCCAGCATTTT. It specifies CASGRQGNQPQHF.

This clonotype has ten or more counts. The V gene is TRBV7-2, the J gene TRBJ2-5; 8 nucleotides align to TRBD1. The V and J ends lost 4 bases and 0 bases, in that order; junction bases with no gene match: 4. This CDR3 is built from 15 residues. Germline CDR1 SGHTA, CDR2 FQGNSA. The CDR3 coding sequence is TGTGCCAGCAGCTACTACAGGGGGTACCAAGAGACCCAGTACTTC. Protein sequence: CASSYYRGYQETQYF.

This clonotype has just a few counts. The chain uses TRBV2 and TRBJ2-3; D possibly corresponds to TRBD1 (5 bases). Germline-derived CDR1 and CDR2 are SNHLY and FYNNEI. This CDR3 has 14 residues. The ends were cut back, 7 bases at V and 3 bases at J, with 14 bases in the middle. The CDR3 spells CASMEGALTDTQYF. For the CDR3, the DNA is TGTGCCAGCATGGAAGGGGCTTTGACAGATACGCAGTATTTT. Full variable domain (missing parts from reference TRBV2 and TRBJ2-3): EPEVTQTPSHQVTQMGQEVILRCVPISNHLYFYWYRQILGQKVEFLVSFYNNEISEKSEIFDDQFSVERPDGSNFTLKIRSTKLEDSAMYFCASMEGALTDTQYFGPGTRLTVL.

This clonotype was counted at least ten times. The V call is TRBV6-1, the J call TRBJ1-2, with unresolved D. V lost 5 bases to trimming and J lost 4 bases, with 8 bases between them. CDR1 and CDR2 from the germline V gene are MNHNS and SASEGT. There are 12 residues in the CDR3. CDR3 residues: CASSPNGYGYTF. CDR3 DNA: TGTGCCAGCAGTCCCAACGGCTATGGCTACACCTTC.

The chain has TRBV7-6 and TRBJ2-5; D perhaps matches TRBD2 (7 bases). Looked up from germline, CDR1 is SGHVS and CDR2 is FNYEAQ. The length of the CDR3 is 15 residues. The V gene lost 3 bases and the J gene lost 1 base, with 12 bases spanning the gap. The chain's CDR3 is CASSFGGGSQETQYF. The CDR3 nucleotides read TGTGCCAGCAGCTTTGGCGGGGGCTCCCAAGAGACCCAGTACTTC.

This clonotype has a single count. The CDR3 protein is CATSDAGINNEQFF. The CDR3, as DNA: TGTGCCACCAGTGATGCAGGTATCAACAATGAGCAGTTCTTC. The V gene is TRBV24-1, the J gene TRBJ2-1; D unclear. V lost 3 bases and J 5 bases, leaving 10 bases between the germline ends. The CDR3 loop spans 14 amino acids. Germline CDR1 is KGHDR and CDR2 is SFDVKD.

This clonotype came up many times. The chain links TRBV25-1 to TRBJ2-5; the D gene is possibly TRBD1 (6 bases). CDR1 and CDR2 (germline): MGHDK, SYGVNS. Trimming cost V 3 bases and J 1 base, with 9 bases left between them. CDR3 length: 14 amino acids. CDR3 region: CASSDRGSQETQYF. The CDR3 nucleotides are TGTGCCAGCAGTGACAGGGGTTCCCAAGAGACCCAGTACTTC.

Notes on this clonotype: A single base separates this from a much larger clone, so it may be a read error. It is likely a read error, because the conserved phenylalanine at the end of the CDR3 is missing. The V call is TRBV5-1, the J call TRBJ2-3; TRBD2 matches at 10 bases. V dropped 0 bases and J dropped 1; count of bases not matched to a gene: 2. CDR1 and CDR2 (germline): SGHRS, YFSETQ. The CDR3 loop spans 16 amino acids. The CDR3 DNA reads TGCGCCAGCAGCTTGGATGGGACTAGCGGCACAGATACGCAGTATCTT. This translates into CASSLDGTSGTDTQYL.

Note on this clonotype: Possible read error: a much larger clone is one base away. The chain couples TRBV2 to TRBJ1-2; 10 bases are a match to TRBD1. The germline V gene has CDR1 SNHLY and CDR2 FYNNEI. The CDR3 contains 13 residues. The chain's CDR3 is CAGSFGQGVGYTF. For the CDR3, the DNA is TGTGCCGGCAGCTTCGGACAGGGGGTTGGCTACACCTTC.

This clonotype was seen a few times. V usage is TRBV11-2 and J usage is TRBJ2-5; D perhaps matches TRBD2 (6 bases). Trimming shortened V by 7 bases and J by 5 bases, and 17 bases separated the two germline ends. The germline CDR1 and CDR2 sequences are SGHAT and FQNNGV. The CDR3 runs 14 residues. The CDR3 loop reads CASMVRRAGETQYF. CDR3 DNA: TGTGCCAGCATGGTCAGGAGGGCCGGGGAGACCCAGTACTTC.

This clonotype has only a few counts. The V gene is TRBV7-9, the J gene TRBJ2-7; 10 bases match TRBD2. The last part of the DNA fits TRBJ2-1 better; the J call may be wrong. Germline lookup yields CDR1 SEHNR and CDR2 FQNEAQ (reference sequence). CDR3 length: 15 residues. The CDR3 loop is CASSESGRANNEQFF. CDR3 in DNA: TGTGCCAGCAGCGAAAGCGGGAGGGCCAACAATGAGCAGTTCTTC.

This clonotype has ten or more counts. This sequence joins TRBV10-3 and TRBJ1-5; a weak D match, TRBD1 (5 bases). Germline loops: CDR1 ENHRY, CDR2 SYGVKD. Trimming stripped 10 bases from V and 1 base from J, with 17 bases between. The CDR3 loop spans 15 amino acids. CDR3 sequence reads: CATIPGPGSNQPQHF. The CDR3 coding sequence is TGTGCCACAATTCCTGGGCCAGGGAGCAATCAGCCCCAGCATTTT.

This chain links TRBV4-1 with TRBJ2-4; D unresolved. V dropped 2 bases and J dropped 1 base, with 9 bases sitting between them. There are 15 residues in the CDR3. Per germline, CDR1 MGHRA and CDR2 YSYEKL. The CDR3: CASSQYEGAKNIQYF. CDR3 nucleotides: TGCGCCAGCAGCCAATACGAAGGGGCCAAAAACATTCAGTACTTC.

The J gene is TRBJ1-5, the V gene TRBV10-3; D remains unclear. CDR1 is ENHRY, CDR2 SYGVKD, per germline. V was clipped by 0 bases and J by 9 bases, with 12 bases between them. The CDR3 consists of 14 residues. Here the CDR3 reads CAISESYSSGPQHF. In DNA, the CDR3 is TGTGCCATCAGTGAGTCGTACAGCTCGGGGCCCCAGCATTTT.

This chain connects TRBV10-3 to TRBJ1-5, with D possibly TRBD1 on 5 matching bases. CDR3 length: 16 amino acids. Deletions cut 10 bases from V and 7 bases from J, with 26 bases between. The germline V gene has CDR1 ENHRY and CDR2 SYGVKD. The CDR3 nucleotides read TGTGCCAGCAGCTCCTACCTTTCCAGGGTTGAACAGCCCCAGCATTTT. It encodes CASSSYLSRVEQPQHF.

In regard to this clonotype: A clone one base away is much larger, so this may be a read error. The CDR3 DNA reads as TGTGCCAGCAGTTACAACACAGATACGCAGTATTTT. This codes for CASSYNTDTQYF. The genes are TRBV6-4 and TRBJ2-3; D remains unclear. The CDR3 has 12 amino acids. The ends were cut back, 5 bases at V and 2 bases at J, with 5 bases in the middle. In germline, CDR1 is MRHNA, CDR2 SNTAGT.

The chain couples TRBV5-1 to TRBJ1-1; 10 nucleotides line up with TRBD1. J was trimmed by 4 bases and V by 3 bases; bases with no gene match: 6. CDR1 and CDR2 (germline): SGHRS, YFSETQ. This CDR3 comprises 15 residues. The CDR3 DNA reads TGCGCCAGCAGCTACGGGGACAGGGGCGGCACTGAAGCTTTCTTT. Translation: CASSYGDRGGTEAFF.

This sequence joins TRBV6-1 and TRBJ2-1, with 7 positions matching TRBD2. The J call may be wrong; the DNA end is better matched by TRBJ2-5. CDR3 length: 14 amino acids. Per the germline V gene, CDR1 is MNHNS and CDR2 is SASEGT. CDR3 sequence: CASSERGNKETQYF. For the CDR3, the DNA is TGTGCCAGCAGTGAGCGGGGGAATAAAGAGACCCAGTACTTC.

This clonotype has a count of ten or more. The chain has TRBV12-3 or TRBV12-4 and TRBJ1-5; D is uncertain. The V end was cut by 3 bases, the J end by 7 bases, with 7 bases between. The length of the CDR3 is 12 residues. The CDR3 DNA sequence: TGTGCCAGCAGTTTTATTGACCAGCCCCAGCATTTT. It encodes CASSFIDQPQHF.

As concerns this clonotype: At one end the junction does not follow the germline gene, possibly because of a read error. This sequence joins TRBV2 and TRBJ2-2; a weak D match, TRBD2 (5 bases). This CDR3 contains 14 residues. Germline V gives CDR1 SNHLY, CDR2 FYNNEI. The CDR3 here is CASSVYWSTGELFF. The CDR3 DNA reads TGTGCCAGCAGTGTCTATTGGAGCACCGGGGAACTGTTTTTT.